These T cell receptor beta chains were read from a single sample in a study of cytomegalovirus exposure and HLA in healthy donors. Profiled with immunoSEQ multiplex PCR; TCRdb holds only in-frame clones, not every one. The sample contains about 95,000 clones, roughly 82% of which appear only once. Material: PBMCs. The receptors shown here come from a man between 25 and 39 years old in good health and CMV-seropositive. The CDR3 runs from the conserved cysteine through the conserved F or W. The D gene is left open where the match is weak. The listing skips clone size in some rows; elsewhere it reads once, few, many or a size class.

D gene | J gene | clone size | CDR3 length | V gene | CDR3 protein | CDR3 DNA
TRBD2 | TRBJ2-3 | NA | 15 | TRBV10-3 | CAIRGLAGGGDTQYF | TGTGCCATCCGCGGACTAGCGGGAGGTGGGGATACGCAGTATTTT
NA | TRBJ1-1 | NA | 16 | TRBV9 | CASSGPEGGRNTEAFF | TGTGCCAGCAGCGGGCCGGAGGGGGGGCGGAACACTGAAGCTTTCTTT
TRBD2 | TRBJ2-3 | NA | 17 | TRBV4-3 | CASSQEGAGGPGDTQYF | TGCGCCAGCAGCCAAGAGGGGGCGGGAGGGCCCGGAGATACGCAGTATTTT
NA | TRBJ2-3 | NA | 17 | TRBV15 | CATSSEQPGAYTDTQYF | TGTGCCACCAGCAGTGAACAACCAGGGGCCTACACAGATACGCAGTATTTT
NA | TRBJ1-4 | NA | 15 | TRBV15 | CATSRGRGAGEKLFF | TGTGCCACCAGCAGAGGGAGGGGCGCAGGGGAAAAACTGTTTTTT
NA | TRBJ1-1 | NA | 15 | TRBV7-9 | CSSSLGGGLNTEAFF | TGTTCCAGCAGCTTAGGGGGGGGCTTGAACACTGAAGCTTTCTTT
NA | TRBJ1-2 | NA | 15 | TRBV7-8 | CASSLAPREVYGYTF | TGTGCCAGCAGCTTAGCGCCCAGGGAGGTCTATGGCTACACCTTC
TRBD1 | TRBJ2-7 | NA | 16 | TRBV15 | CATSAGPTGDGYEQYF | TGTGCCACCAGCGCAGGCCCGACAGGGGATGGCTACGAGCAGTACTTC
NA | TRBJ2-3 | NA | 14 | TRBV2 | CASSVGRSPDTQYF | TGTGCCAGCAGTGTTGGGCGATCCCCAGATACGCAGTATTTT
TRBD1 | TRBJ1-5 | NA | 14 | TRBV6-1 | CASKQDRGNQPQHF | TGTGCCAGCAAACAAGACAGGGGAAATCAGCCCCAGCATTTT
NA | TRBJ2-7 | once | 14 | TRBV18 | CASSLSNFLGEQYF | TGTGCCAGCTCACTTTCGAACTTCCTCGGCGAGCAGTACTTC
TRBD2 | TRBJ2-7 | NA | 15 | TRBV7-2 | CASSLGLAEHGGQYF | TGTGCCAGCAGCTTAGGGCTAGCGGAGCACGGCGGGCAGTACTTC
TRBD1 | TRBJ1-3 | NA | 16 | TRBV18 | CASSPKTGGNGNTIYF | TGTGCCAGCTCACCAAAGACAGGGGGAAATGGAAACACCATATATTTT
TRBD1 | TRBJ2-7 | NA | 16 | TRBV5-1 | CASSLVGGQDSNEQYF | TGCGCCAGCAGCTTAGTCGGGGGACAGGATTCTAACGAGCAGTACTTC
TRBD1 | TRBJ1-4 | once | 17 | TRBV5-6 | CASGTGVLSSTNEKLFF | TGTGCCAGCGGGACAGGGGTTCTTAGCTCAACTAATGAAAAACTGTTTTTT
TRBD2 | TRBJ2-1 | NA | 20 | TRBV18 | CASSPPSSGRAQSSYNEQFF | TGTGCCAGCTCACCACCTTCTAGCGGGAGGGCCCAGAGCTCCTACAATGAGCAGTTCTTC
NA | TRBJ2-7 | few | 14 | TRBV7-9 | CASSQDFYSYEQYF | TGTGCCAGCAGCCAGGACTTTTACTCCTACGAGCAGTACTTC
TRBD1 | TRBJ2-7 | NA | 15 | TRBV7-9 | CASSLPGQNFYEQYF | TGTGCCAGCAGCTTGCCGGGACAGAATTTCTACGAGCAGTACTTC
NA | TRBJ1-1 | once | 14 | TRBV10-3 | CAISESSKNTEAFF | TGTGCCATCAGTGAGTCGAGTAAGAACACTGAAGCTTTCTTT
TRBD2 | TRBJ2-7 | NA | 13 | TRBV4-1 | CATGGTGTYEQYF | TGCGCCACCGGGGGGACCGGAACCTACGAGCAGTACTTC
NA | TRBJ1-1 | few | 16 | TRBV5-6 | CASSLFIRQGNTEAFF | TGTGCCAGCAGCTTGTTTATCAGGCAGGGGAACACTGAAGCTTTCTTT
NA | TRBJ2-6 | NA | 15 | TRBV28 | CASSPQANPFNVLTF | TGTGCCAGCAGTCCGCAGGCCAACCCTTTCAACGTCCTGACTTTC
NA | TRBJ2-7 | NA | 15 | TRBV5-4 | CASSRIGAVTYEQYF | TGTGCCAGCAGCCGGATAGGGGCCGTTACCTACGAGCAGTACTTC
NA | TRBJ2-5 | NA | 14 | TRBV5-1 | CASGDIGYQETQYF | TGCGCCAGCGGGGACATCGGGTACCAAGAGACCCAGTACTTC
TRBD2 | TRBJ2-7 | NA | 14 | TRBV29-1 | CSAGGAGAPYEQYF | TGCAGCGCGGGGGGAGCGGGAGCGCCCTACGAGCAGTACTTC
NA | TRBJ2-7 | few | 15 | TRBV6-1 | CASSEAGQTPYEQYF | TGTGCCAGCAGTGAAGCGGGGCAGACGCCCTACGAGCAGTACTTC
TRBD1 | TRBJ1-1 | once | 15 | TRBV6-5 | CASSPTGTVNTEAFF | TGTGCCAGCAGCCCCACCGGGACAGTGAACACTGAAGCTTTCTTT
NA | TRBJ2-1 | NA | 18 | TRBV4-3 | CASSQRYSKGLDNNEQFF | TGCGCCAGCAGCCAAAGGTATTCGAAGGGGTTAGACAATAATGAGCAGTTCTTC
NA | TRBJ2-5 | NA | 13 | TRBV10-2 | CASSPREVETQYF | TGCGCCAGCAGTCCCAGGGAGGTCGAGACCCAGTACTTC
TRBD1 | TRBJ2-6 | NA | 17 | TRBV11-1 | CASSLADRVSGANVLTF | TGTGCCAGCAGCTTAGCGGACAGGGTCTCTGGGGCCAACGTCCTGACTTTC
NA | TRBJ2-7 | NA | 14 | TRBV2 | CASRRDLWGREQYF | TGTGCCAGCAGGAGGGACTTATGGGGAAGGGAGCAGTACTTC
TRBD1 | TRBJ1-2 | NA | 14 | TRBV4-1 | CASSQEGADYGYTF | TGTGCCAGCAGCCAAGAGGGGGCCGACTATGGCTACACCTTC
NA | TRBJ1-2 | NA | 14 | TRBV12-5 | CASGQGGPNYGYTF | TGTGCTAGTGGGCAAGGAGGACCAAACTATGGCTACACCTTC
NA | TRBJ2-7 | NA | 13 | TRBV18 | CASSQSPGYEQYF | TGTGCCAGCTCACAGAGTCCGGGATACGAGCAGTACTTC
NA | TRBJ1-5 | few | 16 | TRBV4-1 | CASSQEGGNSNQPQHF | TGCGCCAGCAGCCAAGAGGGGGGGAATAGCAATCAGCCCCAGCATTTT
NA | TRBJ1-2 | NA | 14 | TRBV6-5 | CASSSAGMGYGYTF | TGTGCCAGCAGTTCGGCAGGGATGGGGTATGGCTACACCTTC
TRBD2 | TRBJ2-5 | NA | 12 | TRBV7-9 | CASSLGEGTQYF | TGTGCCAGCAGCTTAGGGGAGGGGACCCAGTACTTC
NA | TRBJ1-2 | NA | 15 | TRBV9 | CASSVVTPPAVGYTF | TGTGCCAGCAGCGTAGTGACCCCCCCGGCGGTTGGCTACACCTTC
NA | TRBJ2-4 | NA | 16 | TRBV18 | CASSLRQAMSENIQYF | TGTGCCAGCTCACTCAGACAGGCCATGTCGGAAAACATTCAGTACTTC
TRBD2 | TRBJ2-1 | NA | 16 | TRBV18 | CASSSRLAVSYNEQFF | TGTGCCAGCTCATCCCGACTAGCGGTGAGTTACAATGAGCAGTTCTTC
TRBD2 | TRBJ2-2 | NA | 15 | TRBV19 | CASSWTSGSTGELFF | TGTGCCAGTAGTTGGACTAGCGGGAGCACCGGGGAGCTGTTTTTT
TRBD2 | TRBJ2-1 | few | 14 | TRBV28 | CASSSGGPDNEQFF | TGTGCCAGCAGCTCGGGAGGGCCAGACAATGAGCAGTTCTTC
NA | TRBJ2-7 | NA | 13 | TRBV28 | CASSLSLAGEQYF | TGTGCCAGCAGTTTATCACTAGCTGGCGAGCAGTACTTC
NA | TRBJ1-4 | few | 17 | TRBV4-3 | CASSQDVPGGVNEKLFF | TGCGCCAGCAGCCAAGATGTCCCCGGGGGAGTGAATGAAAAACTGTTTTTT
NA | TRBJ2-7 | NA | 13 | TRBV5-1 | CASSGGSSYEQYF | TGCGCCAGCAGCGGAGGAAGCTCCTACGAGCAGTACTTC
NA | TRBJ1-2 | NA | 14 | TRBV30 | CAWSVADSGRGYTF | TGTGCCTGGAGTGTAGCGGATTCTGGTCGAGGCTACACCTTC
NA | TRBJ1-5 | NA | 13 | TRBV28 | CAGGGGSNQPQHF | TGTGCCGGGGGCGGGGGTAGCAATCAGCCCCAGCATTTT
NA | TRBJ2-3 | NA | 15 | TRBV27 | CASSFWRGSTDTQYF | TGTGCCAGCAGTTTTTGGCGGGGTAGCACAGATACGCAGTATTTT
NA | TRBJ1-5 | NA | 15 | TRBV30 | CAWSSRVTGGQPQHF | TGTGCCTGGAGTTCACGGGTGACAGGAGGTCAGCCCCAGCATTTT
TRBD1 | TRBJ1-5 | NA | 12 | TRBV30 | CAWGTGGQPQHF | TGTGCCTGGGGGACAGGGGGACAGCCCCAGCATTTT
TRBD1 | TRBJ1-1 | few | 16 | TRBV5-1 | CASSPDRALGNTEAFF | TGCGCCAGCAGTCCCGACAGGGCCCTAGGGAACACTGAAGCTTTCTTT
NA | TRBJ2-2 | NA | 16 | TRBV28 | CASRSAGGLLTGELFF | TGTGCCAGCAGGTCGGCCGGGGGTTTATTGACCGGGGAGCTGTTTTTT
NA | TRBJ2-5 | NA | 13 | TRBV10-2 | CASGERGQETQYF | TGCGCCAGCGGGGAGCGTGGGCAAGAGACCCAGTACTTC
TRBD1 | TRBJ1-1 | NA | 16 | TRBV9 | CASSVALDRENTEAFF | TGTGCCAGCAGCGTAGCCTTGGACAGGGAGAACACTGAAGCTTTCTTT
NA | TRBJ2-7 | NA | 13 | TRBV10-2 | CASSLPLSYEQYF | TGCGCCAGCTCGCTACCGCTCTCCTACGAGCAGTACTTC
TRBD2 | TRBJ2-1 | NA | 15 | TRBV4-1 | CASSLVTSGYNEQFF | TGCGCCAGCAGCCTGGTGACTAGCGGGTACAATGAGCAGTTCTTC
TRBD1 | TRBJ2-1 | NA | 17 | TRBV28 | CASSSLEGQGIFGEQFF | TGTGCCAGCAGCTCCTTGGAAGGACAGGGGATTTTTGGGGAGCAGTTCTTC
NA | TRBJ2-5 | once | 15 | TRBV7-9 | CSSSLADGIQETQYF | TGTTCCAGCAGCTTAGCGGACGGGATCCAAGAGACCCAGTACTTC
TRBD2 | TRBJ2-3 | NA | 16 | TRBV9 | CASSPRTSGRGVTQYF | TGTGCCAGCAGCCCGCGGACTAGCGGGAGAGGGGTCACGCAGTATTTT